This T cell receptor beta chain was observed in a study of blood T cell repertoires in COVID-19. This CDR3 is 13 amino acids long. V was clipped by 4 bases and J by 3 bases; unmatched bases: 2. CDR1 is SGHAT, CDR2 FQNNGV, per germline. This clone was counted a single time. The data were produced by immunoSEQ multiplex PCR, yet TCRdb's version contains in-frame clones alone and is incomplete. In the table there are 100,000 to 120,000 clones, about 85% of which are singletons. Sample: peripheral blood. V gene TRBV11-2 combines with J gene TRBJ2-7; 8 nucleotides match TRBD1. The clonotype comes from a human donor in a cohort sampled during active COVID-19. CDR3 loop: CASSSDRDYEQYF. DNA for the CDR3: TGTGCCAGCAGCTCGGACAGGGACTACGAGCAGTACTTC.